This TCR beta chain was profiled in a study of technical replicates of blood from a few donors. This clone was seen more than once but under ten times. Only in-frame clones appear in the TCRdb table, and some are missing; sequencing was by immunoSEQ multiplex PCR. Altogether 65,000 to 70,000 clones are present, approximately 89% being singletons, with the ten largest covering 3.5% to 5.5%. CDR3 length: 15 amino acids. Germline V gene sequence: CDR1 LGHNA, CDR2 YNFKEQ. V dropped 0 bases and J dropped 1 base, with 7 bases sitting between them. The rearrangement uses TRBV4-2 and TRBJ2-1; D ambiguous. The sequenced material came from PBMCs. This sequence originates from a human donor in good health. Some clones in this sample may be carry-over from other donors' samples. The CDR3 DNA reads as TGTGCCAGCAGCCAAGATCCACAGTCCTACAATGAGCAGTTCTTC. Translating it yields CASSQDPQSYNEQFF.